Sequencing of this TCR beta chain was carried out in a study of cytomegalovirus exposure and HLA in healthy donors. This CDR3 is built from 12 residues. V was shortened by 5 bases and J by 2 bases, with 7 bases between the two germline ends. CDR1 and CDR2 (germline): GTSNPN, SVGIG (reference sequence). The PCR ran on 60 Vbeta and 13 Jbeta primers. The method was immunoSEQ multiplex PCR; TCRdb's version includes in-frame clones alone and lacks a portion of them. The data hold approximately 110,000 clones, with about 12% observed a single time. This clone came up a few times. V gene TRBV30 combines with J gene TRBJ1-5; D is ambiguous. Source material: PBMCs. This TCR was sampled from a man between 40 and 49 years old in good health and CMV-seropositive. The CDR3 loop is CAWSRGNQPQHF. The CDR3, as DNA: TGTGCCTGGTCGCGGGGCAATCAGCCCCAGCATTTT. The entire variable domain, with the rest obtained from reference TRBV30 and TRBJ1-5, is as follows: SQTIHQWPATLVQPVGSPLSLECTVEGTSNPNLYWYRQAAGRGLQLLFYSVGIGQISSEVPQNLSASRPQDRQFILSSKKLLLSDSGFYLCAWSRGNQPQHFGDGTRLSIL.